This T cell receptor beta chain originates from a study of blood T cell repertoires in COVID-19 (dated by TCRdb to 2020 to 2021). The study in broad terms: Samples covering the acute and convalescent phases of COVID-19 were provided by collaborators in the United States, Italy and Spain. The samples were drawn from the first 160 participants of the ongoing ImmuneRACE study and from more than 1,000 subjects provided by 6 global collaborators. Deeply sampled blood TCRbeta repertoires from subjects exposed to, actively infected with, or recovered from COVID-19 were included in the dataset. The repertoires were released in a freely available public database intended as a resource for research on the immune response to SARS-CoV-2. A de-identified subject ID, COVID-19 status, age in years and sex were almost always included in the sample metadata. The material from the prospective study consisted of cDNA or gDNA derived from T cells, B-cell-depleted T cells, or PBMCs. Where HLA class I and class II types were available, the types were taken from metadata supplied by the sample provider, not from assay-based typing.

TCRbeta CDR3 regions were amplified from genomic DNA using the immunoSEQ Assay, a bias-controlled multiplex PCR. Turning to the authors' computational methods: Within the assay, amplification of reference gene primers was used to estimate how many nucleated cells each sample contained. To quantify the absolute abundance of each unique TCRbeta CDR3 rearrangement, sequence reads were collapsed and filtered. Productive Simpson clonality was computed per sample as the square root of Simpson's diversity index over productive rearrangements. What TCRdb holds here is the immuneACCESS table cut down to in-frame rearrangements. Part of the clones is not present; checked against another copy, under half of the missing clones reflect an unresolved V gene, and the others are unexplained. D and trimming come from the DNA, and the V and J calls and clone size come from that table. The sample table lists approximately 110,000 clones, 80% of them with a count of one. The top ten hold less than 5% of the sample.

About this clone: Its recognized antigen is unknown. Base-call qualities are not available, and no considerably larger clone is one nucleotide away.

The CDR3, cysteine through phenylalanine, is 16 amino acids long. Here the CDR3 DNA is all that survives: 48 bases in frame from base 1. Whole blood was collected in K2EDTA tubes by collaborating institutions according to the institutions' own protocols. For TCRbeta analysis, collaborator samples were shipped as frozen whole blood, as isolated PBMCs, or as DNA extracted from either sample type. General findings and caveats noted by the study authors: The amount of clinical and demographic metadata varied by source and participant and was provided uncurated.

The source is a human donor in a cohort sampled during active or convalescent COVID-19. Sequencing was performed on peripheral blood. The rearranged segments are TRBV21-1 and TRBJ2-1; the D segment call TRBD2 is taken from the table without a DNA check. TRBV21-1 is labeled a pseudogene. The CDR3 region: CASRSGTTVPYNEQFF. The bases are TGTGCCAGCAGATCCGGGACTACAGTTCCTTACAATGAGCAGTTCTTC.